These 6 T cell receptor beta chains share one sample of origin, sequenced in a study of blood T cell repertoires in COVID-19. Sequencing was performed with immunoSEQ multiplex PCR; in TCRdb, only in-frame clones are kept and a portion is missing. The data hold 160,000 or so clones, with around 80% observed a single time. Material for sequencing was PBMCs or T cells enriched from blood (not recorded which). The receptors stem from a man aged 45 to 65 who had recovered from COVID-19.

This rearrangement joins TRBV4-1 to TRBJ2-1; tentative D call: TRBD2 (5 bases). Germline V gene data show CDR1 as MGHRA and CDR2 as YSYEKL. The V end was cut by 0 bases, the J end by 6 bases, with 15 bases between. The CDR3 runs 16 residues. Written as DNA, the CDR3 is TGCGCCAGCAGCCAAGAAAGGTGGCTAGCCTCCAATGAGCAGTTCTTC. This gives the protein CASSQERWLASNEQFF.

A single count supports this clone. The V call is TRBV5-1, the J call TRBJ1-1; D is perhaps TRBD1 (5 bases). The CDR3 runs 20 residues. Trimming took 0 bases from V and 1 from J, leaving 25 bases between them. Germline V gene lookup returns CDR1 SGHRS and CDR2 YFSETQ. In DNA form, the CDR3 reads TGCGCCAGCAGCTTGGGGCCTCTGATTAGCGGGGGTTCGGGGAACACTGAAGCTTTCTTT. It specifies CASSLGPLISGGSGNTEAFF.

The rearrangement links TRBV3-1 (or the pseudogene TRBV3-2) to TRBJ1-1, with D possibly matching TRBD1 (6 bases). Trimming removed 3 bases from V and 1 base from J, with 9 bases in between. Germline CDR1 LGHDT, CDR2 YNNKEL (reference sequence). This CDR3 comprises 14 residues. The CDR3 coding sequence is TGTGCCAGCAGCCACCTACAGGGGAACACTGAAGCTTTCTTT. This sequence encodes CASSHLQGNTEAFF.

The chain couples TRBV27 to TRBJ1-5; no reliable D call. This CDR3 has 14 residues. The V gene lost 3 bases and the J gene lost 2 bases, with 8 bases spanning the gap. Germline CDR1 is MNHEY and CDR2 is SMNVEV (reference sequence). CDR3 sequence (DNA): TGTGCCAGCAGTTTTAATGTTGGCAATCAGCCCCAGCATTTT. Its translation is CASSFNVGNQPQHF.

The CDR3 reads CASSLARTGGNTIYF. The CDR3 nucleotides are TGTGCCAGCAGCTTAGCTCGGACAGGGGGAAACACCATATATTTT. The chain recombines TRBV11-2 with TRBJ1-3, with TRBD1 matching 8 bases. In germline, CDR1 is SGHAT, CDR2 FQNNGV. CDR3 length: 15 residues. The J segment lost 4 bases and the V segment lost 1 base, leaving 3 bases of the junction unmatched.

The rearrangement links TRBV4-2 to TRBJ1-4; D possibly corresponds to TRBD1 (5 bases). In germline, CDR1 is LGHNA, CDR2 YNFKEQ. The ends were cut back, 0 bases at V and 2 bases at J, with 10 bases in the middle. The CDR3 sequence is 16 residues long. In DNA form, the CDR3 reads TGTGCCAGCAGCCAAGATTTACGGGGGACTAATGAAAAACTGTTTTTT. It encodes CASSQDLRGTNEKLFF.